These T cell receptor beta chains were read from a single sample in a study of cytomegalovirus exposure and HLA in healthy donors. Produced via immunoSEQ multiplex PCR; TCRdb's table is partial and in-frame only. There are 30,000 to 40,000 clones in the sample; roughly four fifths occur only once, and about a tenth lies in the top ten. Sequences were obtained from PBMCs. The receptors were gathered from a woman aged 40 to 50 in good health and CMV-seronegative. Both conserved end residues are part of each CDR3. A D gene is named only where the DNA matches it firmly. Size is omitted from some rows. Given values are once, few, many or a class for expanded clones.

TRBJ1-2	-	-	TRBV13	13	TGTGCCAGCAGCTCCAGGGGTGGCTATGGCTACACCTTC	CASSSRGGYGYTF
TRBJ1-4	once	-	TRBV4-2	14	TGTGCCAGCAGCCAAGTTGACAGATTTGAAAAACTGTTTTTT	CASSQVDRFEKLFF
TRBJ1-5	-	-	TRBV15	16	TGTGCCACCAGCAGAGATCTTATGTCTGAGGGTCAGCCCCAGCATTTT	CATSRDLMSEGQPQHF
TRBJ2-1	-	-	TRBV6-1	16	TGTGCCAGCAGTGAATATACTCATTCCCCCTACAATGAGCAGTTCTTC	CASSEYTHSPYNEQFF
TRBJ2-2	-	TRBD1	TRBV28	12	TGTGCCGGGGGACAGGGGGCCGGGGAGCTGTTTTTT	CAGGQGAGELFF
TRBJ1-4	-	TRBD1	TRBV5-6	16	TGTGCCAGCAGCTTGGACAGGGGGCTAACTAATGAAAAACTGTTTTTT	CASSLDRGLTNEKLFF
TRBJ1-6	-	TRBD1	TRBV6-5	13	TGTGCCACCGGGGACAGACATAATTCACCCCTCCACTTT	CATGDRHNSPLHF
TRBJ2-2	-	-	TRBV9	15	TGTGCCAGCAGCGTAGAACAGGGTGGCACCGGGGAGCTGTTTTTT	CASSVEQGGTGELFF
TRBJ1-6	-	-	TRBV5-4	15	TGTGCCAGCAGGCCTTTCCCCAGTCCCAATTCACCCCTCCACTTT	CASRPFPSPNSPLHF
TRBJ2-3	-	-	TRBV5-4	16	TGTGCCAGCAGCACTCGGACATCTGCCACCACAGATACGCAGTATTTT	CASSTRTSATTDTQYF
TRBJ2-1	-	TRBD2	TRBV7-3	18	TGTGCCAGCAGCTTAAGGGGTATAGCGGGGGACCCTTACAATGAGCAGTTCTTC	CASSLRGIAGDPYNEQFF
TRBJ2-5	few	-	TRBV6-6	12	TGTGCCAGCAGTTACGCCGGAGAGACCCAGTACTTC	CASSYAGETQYF
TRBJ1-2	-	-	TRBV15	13	TGTGCCACCAGCAGGGGGGGATTGGGTGGCTACACCTTC	CATSRGGLGGYTF
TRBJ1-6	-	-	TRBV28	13	TGTGCCAGCAGTTTTGTTCGGAATTCACCCCTCCACTTT	CASSFVRNSPLHF
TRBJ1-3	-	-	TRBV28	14	TGTGCCAGCAGCCCCACAGGGTCTGGAAACACCATATATTTT	CASSPTGSGNTIYF
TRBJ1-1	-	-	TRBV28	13	TGTGCCAGCAGACCTACAGATAACACTGAAGCTTTCTTT	CASRPTDNTEAFF
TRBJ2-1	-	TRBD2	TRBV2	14	TGTGCCAGCAAGGCTAGCGGGGAATACAATGAGCAGTTCTTC	CASKASGEYNEQFF
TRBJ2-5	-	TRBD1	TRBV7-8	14	TGTGCCAGCAGCAAAAGGGGGCTGGGGGAGACCCAGTACTTC	CASSKRGLGETQYF
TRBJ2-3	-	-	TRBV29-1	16	TGCAGCGTCCCTCCCACAGGTTTAGTCCACACAGATACGCAGTATTTT	CSVPPTGLVHTDTQYF
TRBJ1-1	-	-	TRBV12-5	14	TGTGCTAGTGGCAAGGGGGGGAGTAGCACTGAAGCTTTCTTT	CASGKGGSSTEAFF
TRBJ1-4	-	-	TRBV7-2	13	TGTGCCAGCAGCTTAATAGCTAATGAAAAACTGTTTTTT	CASSLIANEKLFF
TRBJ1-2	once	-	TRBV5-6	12	TGTGCCAGCAGGAGGGAGTCCTATGGCTACACCTTC	CASRRESYGYTF
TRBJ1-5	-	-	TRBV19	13	TGTGCCAGTAGTATAAAATTCGGTCAGCCCCAGCATTTT	CASSIKFGQPQHF
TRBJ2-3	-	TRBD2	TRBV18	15	TGTGCCAGCTCCCTCACTAGCGGGCGCACAGATACGCAGTATTTT	CASSLTSGRTDTQYF
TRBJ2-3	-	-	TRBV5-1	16	TGCGCCAGCAGCTTGGCCGGGCGGGGAAGCACAGATACGCAGTATTTT	CASSLAGRGSTDTQYF
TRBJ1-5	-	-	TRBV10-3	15	TGTGCCATCATTGTCAGGGAAATTTGCAATCAGCCCCAGCATTTT	CAIIVREICNQPQHF
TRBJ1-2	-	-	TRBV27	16	-	CASRGSFGEGNYGYTF
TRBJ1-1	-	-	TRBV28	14	TGTGCCAGCGTCTCGGACATTATGAACACTGAAGCTTTCTTT	CASVSDIMNTEAFF
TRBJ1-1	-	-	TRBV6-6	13	TGTGCCAGCAGTTACTCGAGCAACACTGAAGCTTTCTTT	CASSYSSNTEAFF
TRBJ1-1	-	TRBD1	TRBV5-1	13	TGCGCCAGCAGCTGGAACAGGGGGCTTGAAGCTTTCTTT	CASSWNRGLEAFF
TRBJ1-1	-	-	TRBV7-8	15	TGTGCCAGCAGCTATCAACCAACAGGGTTCACTGAAGCTTTCTTT	CASSYQPTGFTEAFF
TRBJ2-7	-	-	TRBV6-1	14	TGTGCCAGCAGTGAAGGGTCAGTCTCCTACGAGCAGTACTTC	CASSEGSVSYEQYF
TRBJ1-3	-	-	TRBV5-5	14	TGTGCCAGCAGCTTACAGGGATCTGGAAACACCATATATTTT	CASSLQGSGNTIYF
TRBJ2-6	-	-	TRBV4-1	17	TGCGCCAGCAGCCTTTTACCTCCCGGAGGGGGGGCCAACGTCCTGACTTTC	CASSLLPPGGGANVLTF
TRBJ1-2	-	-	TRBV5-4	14	TGTGCCAGCAGCTTGCGGGGGTTAGCGGGAGGCTACACCTTC	CASSLRGLAGGYTF
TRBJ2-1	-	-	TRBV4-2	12	TGTGCCAGCAGCCCCCCCGGGGATGAGCAGTTCTTC	CASSPPGDEQFF
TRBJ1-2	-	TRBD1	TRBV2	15	TGTGCCAGCAGTACCGGGACAGGGGGCGCTTTTGAAAAAACCTTC	CASSTGTGGAFEKTF
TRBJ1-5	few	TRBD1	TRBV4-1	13	TGCGCCAGCAGCCAGACAGGGTTTCAGCCCCAGCATTTT	CASSQTGFQPQHF
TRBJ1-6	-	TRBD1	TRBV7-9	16	TGTGCCAGCAGCACAGGACAGGGGTTTTATAATTCACCCCTCCACTTT	CASSTGQGFYNSPLHF
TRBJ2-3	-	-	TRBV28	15	TGTGCCAGCAGTGCGGGACTTCTAGACACAGATACGCAGTATTTT	CASSAGLLDTDTQYF
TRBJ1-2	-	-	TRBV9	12	TGTGCCAGCAGCGGACAGATCTATGGCTACACCTTC	CASSGQIYGYTF
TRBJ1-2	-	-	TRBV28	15	TGTGCCAGCAGTTTGGGCTTCACTAGCGGCTATGGCTACACCTTC	CASSLGFTSGYGYTF
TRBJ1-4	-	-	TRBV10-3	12	TGTGCCATCAGCGTAAGGGGTGAAAAACTGTTTTTT	CAISVRGEKLFF
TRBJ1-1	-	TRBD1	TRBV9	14	TGTGCCAGCAGCGGGACAGGGGTTGGCACTGAAGCTTTCTTT	CASSGTGVGTEAFF
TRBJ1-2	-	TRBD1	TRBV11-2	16	TGTGCCAGCAGCTTAGACGGGGGGACAGGGGTCTATGGCTACACCTTC	CASSLDGGTGVYGYTF
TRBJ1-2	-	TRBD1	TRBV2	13	TGTGCCAGCAGCCTTAGGACAGGGGATGGCTACACCTTC	CASSLRTGDGYTF